This TCR beta chain was found in a study of CD8+CD57+ T cells in acquired aplastic anemia (dated by TCRdb to about 2018). Concerning the study at large: On average, sorted CD4+ and CD8+ cells yielded about 3 ug of extracted DNA, with a range of roughly 0.18 to 30 ug. CD8+CD57+ expansion was defined as frequency above the mean frequency observed in healthy subjects. Overall study results and their limits: Between patients and healthy controls, no significant difference in CD8+ Simpson's diversity was found (P=0.060). Roughly 30 CD8+ CDR3 sequences were found to be shared between patients and controls, but these sequences appeared to be highly expressed in patients and within the immunodominant clones of the patients.

TCR beta VDJ combination and CDR3 sequence profiling used genomic DNA as the template. An Illumina HiSeq 2000 was used for TCR repertoire sequencing. The published analysis was carried out like this. TRBV/TRBJ rearrangement plots, CDR3 size and DJ length profiles, and Simpson's diversity index were used to assess repertoires. The most abundant DNA sequence in the deep sequencing data was defined as the immunodominant clone. CDR3 amino acid sequences were screened for sharing across subjects and were compared with published repertoires and the VDJdb database. TCRdb trimmed public reads at Q25 via fastp, called clones via MiXCR and kept in-frame beta chains. All rows with the same CDR3 protein become a single entry with the most common DNA and genes. V and J calls and clone size were set by TCRdb, not the authors. The sample yields about 120,000 distinct CDR3 sequences; 50% to 60% were counted once. Clones ranked in the top ten supply roughly 29% of the sample.

Inclusive of the bounding cysteine and phenylalanine, the CDR3 is 12 residues long. Here the CDR3 DNA is all that survives: 36 bases in frame from base 1. The CDR1 and CDR2 encoded by the germline V gene (reference sequence) are DFQATT and SNEGSKA. Trimming removed 8 bases from V and 4 bases from J, leaving 13 bases between the germline ends. About this clonotype: Its cognate antigen has yet to be identified. No much larger clonotype is one base removed from it; base qualities were not supplied.

The patients picked for sequencing were ones in whom flow cytometry had shown an expansion of CD8+CD57+ cells. Every patient had a diagnosis of severe acquired aplastic anemia based on International Study of Aplastic Anemia and Agranulocytosis and Camitta criteria. At the time blood was sampled, none of the patients had received any therapy. TCR repertoires of sorted CD4+ and CD8+ blood T cells from severe aplastic anemia patients and healthy subjects were deep-sequenced in the study. Patients were enrolled in the USA under clinicaltrials.gov protocols 00001620, 01623167, 00001397, 00071045, 00081523 and 00961064. Ficoll-Paque density gradient centrifugation was used to isolate peripheral blood mononuclear cells. CD4+ and CD8+ T cells were sorted by FACS or magnetic beads before DNA extraction.

The chain was built from TRBV20-1 and TRBJ2-3; a tentative D call is TRBD2 (7 bases match). Material: sorted CD4+, CD8+, or CD8+CD57+ T cells (not recorded which) from PBMCs. This receptor was identified in a human donor with aplastic anemia. The sequence in DNA is TGCAGTCCCGGGGGGCTCGCAGATACGCAGTATTTT. It specifies CSPGGLADTQYF.